These T cell receptor beta chains were read from a single sample in a study of cytomegalovirus exposure and HLA in healthy donors. Profiled with immunoSEQ multiplex PCR; TCRdb holds only in-frame clones, not every one. Of fewer than 150,000 clones in the sample, around 79% were seen once. Sequenced material: PBMCs. These TCRs come from a woman in her thirties or forties in good health and CMV-seronegative. CDR3s include the opening cysteine and the closing phenylalanine or tryptophan. The D gene is left open where the match is weak. Not every row has a clone size; where given, it reads once, few, many or a size class.

size,D,V,J,CDR3,DNA
-,-,TRBV5-6,TRBJ1-6,CASSLSGSGVSSPLHF,TGTGCCAGCAGCCTATCCGGCTCAGGGGTAAGTTCACCCCTCCACTTT
-,TRBD1,TRBV18,TRBJ1-1,CASSPTAGTGGRRNTEAFF,TGTGCCAGCTCACCAACGGCGGGGACAGGGGGACGGCGGAACACTGAAGCTTTCTTT
-,TRBD1,TRBV7-2,TRBJ1-1,CASSSGQGVAMNTEAFF,TGTGCCAGCAGCTCGGGACAGGGAGTGGCTATGAACACTGAAGCTTTCTTT
-,TRBD1,TRBV4-2,TRBJ1-3,CASSQDWATGGLGNTIYF,TGTGCCAGCAGCCAAGATTGGGCGACAGGGGGGTTAGGAAACACCATATATTTT
-,TRBD2,TRBV9,TRBJ2-7,CASSPPVGSGGIFSYEQYF,TGTGCCAGCAGCCCCCCCGTGGGTAGCGGGGGGATATTCTCCTACGAGCAGTACTTC
few,-,TRBV4-2,TRBJ2-3,CASSQAKGANTDTQYF,TGTGCCAGCAGCCAAGCAAAAGGGGCCAACACAGATACGCAGTATTTT
-,TRBD2,TRBV2,TRBJ2-5,CASSEGLAGEETQYF,TGTGCCAGCAGTGAGGGACTAGCGGGAGAAGAGACCCAGTACTTC
-,TRBD1,TRBV6-6,TRBJ2-7,CASSFDRGTYEQYF,TGTGCCAGCAGTTTCGACAGGGGTACCTACGAGCAGTACTTC
-,TRBD2,TRBV9,TRBJ2-3,CASSGGSGGGRLVTDTQYF,TGTGCCAGCAGCGGGGGGAGTGGAGGCGGGAGGTTAGTCACAGATACGCAGTATTTT
-,TRBD2,TRBV9,TRBJ2-7,CASSVGTASGSVSYEQYF,TGTGCCAGCAGCGTAGGCACAGCTAGCGGGAGTGTCTCCTACGAGCAGTACTTC
-,TRBD2,TRBV5-3,TRBJ2-1,CARSSGREGGEQFF,TGTGCCAGAAGCTCTGGCAGGGAGGGTGGTGAGCAGTTCTTC
few,TRBD1,TRBV7-2,TRBJ1-1,CASSSNRGGMNTEAFF,TGTGCCAGCAGCTCAAACAGGGGGGGAATGAACACTGAAGCTTTCTTT
-,TRBD2,TRBV11-2,TRBJ2-3,CASSLGLVGGRSDTQYF,TGTGCCAGCAGCTTAGGATTGGTGGGGGGGAGGTCAGATACGCAGTATTTT
-,TRBD2,TRBV5-1,TRBJ2-1,CASSLVAGALQEQFF,TGCGCCAGCAGCTTAGTAGCGGGGGCCCTACAGGAGCAGTTCTTC
-,-,TRBV5-1,TRBJ2-1,CASSLAAGPYNEQFF,TGCGCCAGCAGCTTGGCCGCAGGTCCCTACAATGAGCAGTTCTTC
-,-,TRBV5-1,TRBJ1-4,CASSPRGALGNEKLFF,TGCGCCAGCAGCCCTCGGGGGGCGTTGGGGAATGAAAAACTGTTTTTT
-,-,TRBV9,TRBJ2-1,CASSVGSSSNEQFF,TGTGCCAGCAGCGTAGGATCTAGCTCCAATGAGCAGTTCTTC
-,-,TRBV7-9,TRBJ1-1,CASSFRRDTEAFF,TGTGCCAGCAGCTTCCGCAGGGACACTGAAGCTTTCTTT
-,-,TRBV7-9,TRBJ1-1,CASSPTRGSNTEAFF,TGTGCCAGCAGCCCTACTCGAGGGTCGAACACTGAAGCTTTCTTT
-,-,TRBV5-1,TRBJ2-5,CASSLGHREGETQYF,TGCGCCAGCAGCTTGGGACACAGGGAGGGGGAGACCCAGTACTTC
-,-,TRBV4-2,TRBJ2-3,CASSQDQATSDTQYF,TGTGCCAGCAGCCAAGATCAGGCCACATCAGATACGCAGTATTTT
-,TRBD2,TRBV10-3,TRBJ2-1,CASSVGTSGYNEQFF,TGTGCCAGCAGTGTCGGGACTAGCGGCTACAATGAGCAGTTCTTC